What follows are 32 T cell receptor beta chains derived from one specimen sequenced in a study of T cell repertoires in cytomegalovirus infection. These receptors' antigens are unknown. Via MiXCR, TCRdb re-called the reads, giving one row per CDR3 protein. The data show 450,000 to 650,000 distinct CDR3 sequences, just under 40% seen once. Sample: cultured PBMCs, taken from culture after CMV antigen stimulation. These receptors were taken from a human donor in good health (CMV status not recorded). Some clones in this sample may be carry-over from other donors' samples.

This chain connects TRBV2 to TRBJ2-1; D not certain. CDR3 size: 13 residues. V was clipped by 8 bases and J by 6 bases, with 14 bases between them. Looked up from germline, CDR1 is SNHLY and CDR2 is FYNNEI. CDR3 in amino acids: CASRAELTNEQFF. CDR3 bases: TGTGCCAGCCGGGCAGAACTTACCAATGAGCAGTTCTTC. Together with reference TRBV2 and TRBJ2-1, the CDR3 gives the full variable domain: EPEVTQTPSHQVTQMGQEVILRCVPISNHLYFYWYRQILGQKVEFLVSFYNNEISEKSEIFDDQFSVERPDGSNFTLKIRSTKLEDSAMYFCASRAELTNEQFFGPGTRLTVL.

V usage is TRBV18 and J usage is TRBJ1-2; the match to TRBD1 covers 7 bases. The J segment lost 7 bases and the V segment lost 4 bases, leaving 15 bases of the junction unmatched. From germline, CDR1 is KGHSH and CDR2 LQKENI. The CDR3 length is 16 residues. The CDR3 reads CASSRRIDRADAGYTF. DNA for the CDR3: TGTGCCAGCTCACGCCGGATAGACAGGGCTGATGCTGGCTACACCTTC.

The CDR3 protein is CAISEFEGQEAFF. CDR3 in DNA: TGTGCCATCAGTGAGTTTGAGGGGCAGGAAGCTTTCTTT. This rearrangement joins TRBV10-3 to TRBJ1-1; possibly TRBD1 for D (5 bases). Germline V CDR1 and CDR2: ENHRY, SYGVKD. The CDR3 contains 13 residues. V was shortened by 1 base and J by 8 bases, with 11 bases between the two germline ends.

This clonotype appeared a few times. This chain uses TRBV18 with TRBJ2-7; either TRBD1 or TRBD2 may supply D (5 bases each). The V end was cut by 0 bases, the J end by 0 bases, with 15 bases between. CDR1 KGHSH and CDR2 LQKENI come from the germline V gene. This CDR3 comprises 17 residues. CDR3 in amino acids: CASSPPRYGGPSYEQYF. For the CDR3, the DNA is TGTGCCAGCTCACCACCCCGGTATGGGGGTCCCTCCTACGAGCAGTACTTC.

The chain recombines TRBV20-1 with TRBJ1-5; the D is unclear. Trimming took off 1 base at V and 0 bases at J, with 7 bases between the two ends. This CDR3 has 14 amino acids. Germline V lookup: CDR1 DFQATT, CDR2 SNEGSKA (reference sequence). The CDR3 protein is CSARGGNSNQPQHF. In DNA form, the CDR3 reads TGCAGTGCTAGAGGTGGAAATAGCAATCAGCCCCAGCATTTT.

This clonotype has at least ten counts. This chain connects TRBV7-6 to TRBJ1-6; D is undetermined. The germline gives CDR1 SGHVS, CDR2 FNYEAQ. The V end was cut by 1 base, the J end by 8 bases, with 6 bases between. The CDR3 runs to 13 residues. CDR3 bases: TGTGCCAGCAGCTTAGGCCGGGATTCACCCCTCCACTTT. This codes for CASSLGRDSPLHF.

V usage is TRBV7-6 and J usage is TRBJ1-4; D remains ambiguous. CDR3 length: 13 amino acids. CDR1 SGHVS and CDR2 FNYEAQ come from the germline V gene. Between the trimmed V and J ends, which lost 4 bases and 5 bases, there was a span of 8 bases. The CDR3 DNA reads TGTGCCAGCAGCTCGGCCGAGAATGAAAAACTGTTTTTT. Residues: CASSSAENEKLFF.

This clonotype was picked up a small number of times. The chain employs TRBV11-2 and TRBJ1-3; D is unclear. The CDR3 totals 15 residues. Germline CDR1 is SGHAT and CDR2 is FQNNGV. Trimming pared 7 bases from V and 5 bases from J, leaving 18 bases between. The CDR3 sequence is CASNPIRGRRNTIYF. DNA of the CDR3: TGTGCCAGCAATCCCATTCGAGGGCGCAGAAACACCATATATTTT.

The rearrangement links TRBV12-3 or TRBV12-4 to TRBJ1-2; no definite D call. Trimming removed 5 bases from V and 3 bases from J, with 10 bases in between. This CDR3 has 13 amino acids. The CDR3 reads CASSQDLYYGYTF. CDR3 bases: TGTGCCAGCAGTCAGGACCTCTACTATGGCTACACCTTC.

This clonotype turned up a few times. The V call is TRBV6-5, the J call TRBJ1-2; D perhaps matches TRBD1 (5 bases). CDR1 is MNHEY, CDR2 SVGAGI, per germline. Trimming took off 6 bases at V and 4 bases at J, with 15 bases between the two ends. The CDR3 has 14 residues. CDR3 sequence (DNA): TGTGCCAGCAGCACCCTGGGACGGTTCTATGGCTACACCTTC. Protein sequence: CASSTLGRFYGYTF.

V usage is TRBV19 and J usage is TRBJ1-5; no clear D gene. The V and J ends lost 3 bases and 5 bases respectively, with 8 bases between them. The CDR3 spans 13 residues. Germline-derived CDR1 and CDR2 are LNHDA and SQIVND (reference sequence). CDR3 protein: CASSIQWDQPQHF. CDR3 nucleotide sequence: TGTGCCAGTAGTATCCAGTGGGATCAGCCCCAGCATTTT.

This clonotype was seen more than once but under ten times. The chain is built from TRBV6-2 or TRBV6-3 and TRBJ2-5, with D maybe TRBD2 (5 bases). CDR1 and CDR2 from the germline V gene are MNHEY and SVGEGT. CDR3 size: 14 residues. Trimming removed 2 bases at V and 1 base at J, with 8 bases between. The CDR3: CASSYVGVQETQYF. Here the CDR3 DNA reads TGTGCCAGCAGTTACGTCGGGGTCCAAGAGACCCAGTACTTC.

A single count supports this clonotype. The chain employs TRBV19 and TRBJ1-4; a possible D gene is TRBD1 (5 bases). The germline gives CDR1 LNHDA, CDR2 SQIVND (reference sequence). The V end lost 3 bases, the J end lost 5 bases, and 7 bases lay between the germline ends. The CDR3 is 13 residues long. The CDR3 DNA is TGTGCCAGTAGTATCCGGGGGAATGAAAAACTGTTTTTT. This translates into CASSIRGNEKLFF.

This sequence joins TRBV20-1 and TRBJ2-1; 12 positions agree with TRBD2. This CDR3 comprises 12 residues. Germline assignment: CDR1 DFQATT and CDR2 SNEGSKA (reference sequence). With V trimmed by 6 bases and J by 8 bases, 2 bases remained unmatched. The CDR3 loop is CSARTSGDEQFF. The CDR3 nucleotides read TGCAGTGCCCGGACTAGCGGGGATGAGCAGTTCTTC.

This clonotype has just a few counts. The chain joins TRBV6-2 or TRBV6-3 to TRBJ2-1, with D unclear. The V gene's germline CDR1 is MNHEY and CDR2 SVGEGT. Trimming removed 6 bases at V and 9 bases at J, with 9 bases between. The CDR3 sequence is 11 residues long. The DNA of the CDR3 is TGTGCCAGCAGGTGGGCTAGTGAGCAGTTCTTC. Translated: CASRWASEQFF.

The chain joins TRBV7-2 to TRBJ1-4, with D perhaps TRBD1 (5 bases). CDR1 is SGHTA and CDR2 is FQGNSA in the germline V gene. V lost 2 bases and J 5 bases, leaving 9 bases between the germline ends. The length of the CDR3 is 14 residues. The DNA for the CDR3 is TGTGCCAGCAGCTTACTTCAGGGAAATGAAAAACTGTTTTTT. Translation: CASSLLQGNEKLFF.

This clonotype occurred many times. This chain joins TRBV5-6 and TRBJ2-1; D may be TRBD2 (6 bases). Trimming shortened V by 3 bases and J by 7 bases, and 23 bases separated the two germline ends. The CDR3 loop spans 17 amino acids. CDR1 is SGHDT, CDR2 YYEEEE, per germline. CDR3 sequence: CASSSLGHREASNEQFF. The DNA for the CDR3 is TGTGCCAGCAGCTCTCTGGGCCATAGGGAGGCCAGTAATGAGCAGTTCTTC.

The chain links TRBV2 to TRBJ2-2; 11 bases map to TRBD1. The CDR3 loop spans 15 amino acids. Germline loops: CDR1 SNHLY, CDR2 FYNNEI. The V segment lost 6 bases and the J segment 3 bases; nucleotides outside the gene matches: 3. The CDR3 spells CASRRTGGHTGELFF. The CDR3 DNA reads as TGTGCCAGCAGGAGGACAGGGGGCCACACCGGGGAGCTGTTTTTT.

In its sample, this clonotype was seen a few times. The chain carries TRBV7-2 and TRBJ1-5; the D gene is possibly TRBD1 (5 bases). The germline V and J ends were trimmed by 5 bases and 3 bases, with 14 bases remaining between them. There are 15 residues in the CDR3. CDR1 and CDR2 from the germline V gene are SGHTA and FQGNSA. CDR3 nucleotides: TGTGCCAGCAGCCTTAGTAGACAGACCAATCAGCCCCAGCATTTT. Amino acid sequence: CASSLSRQTNQPQHF.

This clonotype was recorded a few times. V gene TRBV7-2 combines with J gene TRBJ2-3, with D unresolved. CDR1 and CDR2 (germline): SGHTA, FQGNSA. There are 16 residues in the CDR3. The V end lost 2 bases, the J end lost 0 bases, and 12 bases lay between the germline ends. CDR3 region: CASSLWAPTSTDTQYF. CDR3 DNA: TGTGCCAGCAGCTTATGGGCCCCTACTAGCACAGATACGCAGTATTTT.

The V gene is TRBV5-6, the J gene TRBJ2-5; 7 bases align to TRBD2. The germline V gene has CDR1 SGHDT and CDR2 YYEEEE. V shed 5 bases and J 4 bases; nucleotides not matched to a gene: 29. The CDR3 length is 21 residues. The CDR3 coding sequence is TGTGCCAGCAGAAAGTTGTTCGGTCGGTGGTCCCCGGGAGGTGGTGGAGAGACCCAGTACTTC. Protein product: CASRKLFGRWSPGGGGETQYF.

There are many counts of this clonotype. V usage is TRBV7-2 and J usage is TRBJ1-1; 7 positions match TRBD1. V shed 5 bases, J shed 0 bases, and the junction held 3 bases outside the gene matches. This CDR3 spans 14 amino acids. Germline V gene lookup returns CDR1 SGHTA and CDR2 FQGNSA. The CDR3 spells CASSPGGMNTEAFF. The CDR3 DNA is TGTGCCAGCAGCCCAGGGGGGATGAACACTGAAGCTTTCTTT. Full variable domain (remainder filled in from reference TRBV7-2 and TRBJ1-1): GAGVSQSPSNKVTEKGKDVELRCDPISGHTALYWYRQSLGQGLEFLIYFQGNSAPDKSGLPSDRFSAERTGGSVSTLTIQRTQQEDSAVYLCASSPGGMNTEAFFGQGTRLTVV.

The J gene is TRBJ2-5, the V gene TRBV27, with D tentatively TRBD1 (5 bases). The length of the CDR3 is 16 residues. The V gene lost 2 bases and the J gene lost 2 bases, with 15 bases spanning the gap. CDR1 MNHEY and CDR2 SMNVEV come from the germline V gene (reference sequence). This CDR3 is CASSLSPQGSQETQYF. The CDR3 DNA follows: TGTGCCAGCAGTTTAAGTCCCCAGGGCAGTCAAGAGACCCAGTACTTC.

This chain connects TRBV7-8 to TRBJ2-7; TRBD2 might be the D (8 bases). The CDR3 length is 16 residues. The germline V gene has CDR1 SGHVS and CDR2 FQNEAQ. Between the trimmed V and J ends, which lost 5 bases and 4 bases, there was a span of 21 bases. DNA of the CDR3: TGTGCCAGCAGCCGGGAGGGGGCGCAGGGGGGATACGAGCAGTACTTC. Translating it yields CASSREGAQGGYEQYF. Combining the CDR3 with reference TRBV7-8 and TRBJ2-7 gives the whole variable domain GAGVSQSPRYKVAKRGQDVALRCDPISGHVSLFWYQQALGQGPEFLTYFQNEAQLDKSGLPSDRFFAERPEGSVSTLKIQRTQQEDSAVYLCASSREGAQGGYEQYFGPGTRLTVT.

This chain links TRBV7-6 with TRBJ2-7; either TRBD1 or TRBD2 may supply D (8 bases each). The CDR3 runs to 16 residues. Trimming took off 5 bases at V and 2 bases at J, with 19 bases between the two ends. The germline CDR1 and CDR2 sequences are SGHVS and FNYEAQ. The CDR3 sequence: CASSTGGREVPYEQYF. Written as DNA, the CDR3 is TGTGCCAGCAGCACAGGGGGGCGGGAGGTCCCCTACGAGCAGTACTTC. The full variable domain, in which reference TRBV7-6 and TRBJ2-7 provide the parts outside the CDR3, is GAGVSQSPRYKVTKRGQDVALRCDPISGHVSLYWYRQALGQGPEFLTYFNYEAQQDKSGLPNDRFSAERPEGSISTLTIQRTEQRDSAMYRCASSTGGREVPYEQYFGPGTRLTVT.

The genes are TRBV12-3 or TRBV12-4 and TRBJ1-2; the D gene is possibly TRBD1 (5 bases). The germline V and J ends were trimmed by 7 bases and 2 bases, with 8 bases remaining between them. This CDR3 region has 12 residues. The CDR3 region is CASTAGNYGYTF. CDR3 in DNA: TGTGCCAGCACCGCAGGGAACTATGGCTACACCTTC.

V usage is TRBV6-8 and J usage is TRBJ1-5; the match to TRBD1 covers 9 bases. The length of the CDR3 is 17 residues. The V gene's germline CDR1 is MNHGY and CDR2 SAAAGT. Unmatched junction bases numbered 13, after V lost 6 bases and J lost 4 bases. Here the CDR3 DNA reads TGTGCCAGCAGACGAACAGGGGGCGAGGGGGCTAATCAGCCCCAGCATTTT. It codes for CASRRTGGEGANQPQHF.

The DNA for the CDR3 is TGTGCCACCAGGCAGGGGACAGGACGCACAGATACGCAGTATTTT. Its translation is CATRQGTGRTDTQYF. The chain combines TRBV6-6 with TRBJ2-3; 8 bases line up with TRBD1. The germline gives CDR1 MNHNY, CDR2 SVGAGI (reference sequence). The CDR3 is made up of 15 amino acids. V lost 10 bases and J lost 1; bases outside the gene matches: 10.

V and J are TRBV12-3 or TRBV12-4 and TRBJ2-7; D tentatively reads TRBD1 or TRBD2 (5 bases each). V lost 5 bases, J lost 1 base, and 15 bases lay in between. The CDR3 covers 15 residues. CDR3 protein: CASSHSRDGSYEQYF. The DNA for the CDR3 is TGTGCCAGCAGTCATTCCCGGGACGGATCCTACGAGCAGTACTTC.

A few counts support this clonotype. The V gene is TRBV7-2, the J gene TRBJ1-6; D is undetermined. The length of the CDR3 is 16 residues. CDR1 is SGHTA and CDR2 is FQGNSA in the germline V gene. The V gene lost 3 bases and the J gene lost 6 bases, with 15 bases spanning the gap. In DNA form, the CDR3 reads TGTGCCAGCAGCTTGATAGGCGGTTACAGTAATTCACCCCTCCACTTT. Residues: CASSLIGGYSNSPLHF.

A word on this clonotype: A read error may produce the germline difference seen at one junction end. This chain joins TRBV7-2 and TRBJ2-1, with a tentative D call TRBD2 (5 bases). Germline assignment: CDR1 SGHTA and CDR2 FQGNSA. The CDR3 contains 12 residues. The CDR3 DNA sequence: TGTGCCAGCAGCTTAGCGGGAGCTCCTCTTCACTTC. Amino acids: CASSLAGAPLHF.

This clonotype was observed a few times. The chain is built from TRBV19 and TRBJ2-1, with 11 bases matching TRBD2. The CDR3 covers 16 residues. V lost 3 bases, J lost 4 bases, and 5 bases stayed unmatched. CDR1 is LNHDA, CDR2 SQIVND, per germline (reference sequence). The CDR3 protein is CASSISGRASYNEQFF. The CDR3 coding sequence is TGTGCCAGTAGTATTAGCGGGAGGGCCTCTTACAATGAGCAGTTCTTC.